Shown below are 24 T cell receptor beta chains from a single sample sequenced in a study of T cells in Graves' hyperthyroidism and ophthalmopathy. Amplification yielded TCR beta CDR3 regions, with RNA transcripts as the source. Using the HTBI primer set, a first-round RT-PCR was run on the TCR CDR3. TCRdb passed the multiplex PCR reads through MiXCR, listing each CDR3 protein once. Of about 540,000 distinct CDR3 sequences listed, about 43% are singletons. Sequencing input: peripheral blood or thyroid tissue (not recorded which). The receptors shown here come from a young woman with Graves' hyperthyroidism.

The rearrangement joins TRBV10-3 to TRBJ1-4, with 8 bases matching TRBD1. Germline assignment: CDR1 ENHRY and CDR2 SYGVKD. The CDR3 loop spans 14 amino acids. V trimming: 3 bases; J trimming: 7 bases; junction bases outside the gene matches: 4. The CDR3 here is CAISDGQGGEKLFF. DNA of the CDR3: TGTGCCATCAGTGATGGACAGGGTGGTGAAAAACTGTTTTTT.

The chain links TRBV25-1 to TRBJ1-2; 10 bases are a match to TRBD1. The length of the CDR3 is 15 residues. Trimming at V came to 8 bases and at J to 4 bases, leaving 10 bases not matched to a gene. The V gene's germline CDR1 is MGHDK and CDR2 SYGVNS. DNA of the CDR3: TGTGCCAGCTGTGGAGGGGACAGGGGCAGCTATGGCTACACCTTC. It translates to CASCGGDRGSYGYTF.

This clonotype has a handful of counts. V usage is TRBV10-1 and J usage is TRBJ2-1, with 8 bases fitting TRBD2. Germline CDR1 is WNHNN and CDR2 is SYGVQD (reference sequence). The CDR3 runs 15 residues. V lost 3 bases and J lost 8; bases outside the gene matches: 9. The DNA for the CDR3 is TGCGCCAGCAGTGACGGTAGCGGGGCCTTTCATGAGCAGTTCTTC. Encoded protein: CASSDGSGAFHEQFF.

This clonotype is a singleton in its sample. The CDR3 loop is CADQGSGYTF. DNA of the CDR3: TGTGCCGACCAGGGGAGCGGCTACACCTTC. V usage is TRBV2 and J usage is TRBJ1-2, with a tentative D call TRBD1 (6 bases). This CDR3 is built from 10 residues. V lost 11 bases and J lost 8, with 12 bases in between. Germline V CDR1 and CDR2: SNHLY, FYNNEI.

Note on this clonotype: At one end, the junction sequence differs from germline, possibly due to a read error. The chain couples TRBV10-3 to TRBJ2-2; tentatively, D is TRBD2 (6 bases). CDR3 length: 15 amino acids. The V gene's germline CDR1 is ENHRY and CDR2 SYGVKD. CDR3 loop: CAISGGRENSGELFF. The CDR3 DNA reads as TGTGCCATCAGTGGGGGACGGGAGAACAGCGGGGAGCTGTTTTTT.

This clonotype was observed a single time. The CDR3, as DNA: TGCGCCAGCAGCCAAGAACGGGGGGATACGCAGTATTTT. Protein: CASSQERGDTQYF. V gene TRBV4-3 combines with J gene TRBJ1-4, with D perhaps matching TRBD2 (6 bases). With the DNA end fitting TRBJ2-3 better, the J assignment may be wrong. This CDR3 region has 13 residues. The germline gives CDR1 LGHNA, CDR2 YSLEER.

This clonotype occurred many times. The J gene is TRBJ2-7, the V gene TRBV20-1, with a tentative D call TRBD2 (6 bases). The CDR3 has 16 residues. Trimming removed 0 bases at V and 3 bases at J, with 18 bases between. Germline V gene data show CDR1 as DFQATT and CDR2 as SNEGSKA (reference sequence). Written as DNA, the CDR3 is TGCAGTGCTAGAGACTACTCCCTTGGGGGGAACTACGAGCAGTACTTC. Translated: CSARDYSLGGNYEQYF.

This chain joins TRBV20-1 and TRBJ2-7, with TRBD2 matching 7 bases. From germline, CDR1 is DFQATT and CDR2 SNEGSKA (reference sequence). The CDR3 consists of 18 residues. Trimming at V came to 4 bases and at J to 2 bases, leaving 20 bases not matched to a gene. The CDR3: CSATPNRIASGRAYEQYF. In DNA form, the CDR3 reads TGCAGTGCTACCCCTAATCGTATCGCTAGCGGAAGGGCCTACGAGCAGTACTTC.

The CDR3 loop is CASSLWKAGGNQPQHF. The CDR3 coding sequence is TGTGCCAGCAGCCTGTGGAAAGCAGGGGGCAATCAGCCCCAGCATTTT. The V call is TRBV14, the J call TRBJ1-5, with D maybe TRBD1 (6 bases). Trimming removed 4 bases from V and 2 bases from J, with 15 bases in between. The germline CDR1 and CDR2 sequences are SGHDN and FVKESK. This CDR3 is built from 16 residues. Full variable domain (remainder filled in from reference TRBV14 and TRBJ1-5): EAGVTQFPSHSVIEKGQTVTLRCDPISGHDNLYWYRRVMGKEIKFLLHFVKESKQDESGMPNNRFLAERTGGTYSTLKVQPAELEDSGVYFCASSLWKAGGNQPQHFGDGTRLSIL.

The chain links TRBV7-9 to TRBJ1-3, with D hard to call. The V and J ends lost 4 bases and 4 bases respectively, with 8 bases between them. The CDR3 is 13 residues long. CDR1 is SEHNR, CDR2 FQNEAQ, per germline (reference sequence). CDR3 coding DNA: TGTGCCAGCAGCTCCCCCATCGGAAACACCATATATTTT. It is translated as CASSSPIGNTIYF. The whole variable domain, filled in from reference TRBV7-9 and TRBJ1-3, reads DTGVSQNPRHKITKRGQNVTFRCDPISEHNRLYWYRQTLGQGPEFLTYFQNEAQLEKSRLLSDRFSAERPKGSFSTLEIQRTEQGDSAMYLCASSSPIGNTIYFGEGSWLTVV.

The chain has TRBV30 and TRBJ1-4, with D unresolved. Germline CDR1 GTSNPN, CDR2 SVGIG (reference sequence). The CDR3 extends over 14 amino acids. With 5 bases removed from V and 2 bases from J, the gap between germline ends came to 12 bases. CDR3 in DNA: TGTGCCTGGGGATGGTCCGGGACTAATGAAAAACTGTTTTTT. Encoded protein: CAWGWSGTNEKLFF.

This CDR3 reads CASSQERRQVTDTQYF. In DNA, the CDR3 is TGCGCCAGCAGCCAAGAGAGGCGGCAGGTCACAGATACGCAGTATTTT. V is TRBV4-1 and J is TRBJ2-3, with D uncertain. V was cut by 0 bases and J by 2 bases, with 12 bases left in between. The CDR3 totals 16 residues. The germline V gene has CDR1 MGHRA and CDR2 YSYEKL.

The chain joins TRBV14 to TRBJ2-7; the match to TRBD2 covers 7 bases. The V gene's germline CDR1 is SGHDN and CDR2 FVKESK. The V and J ends lost 5 bases and 8 bases, in that order; junction bases with no gene match: 6. The length of the CDR3 is 12 residues. The CDR3 DNA is TGTGCCAGCAGCGGGCGGGAGAGTAAGCAGTACTTC. Its protein is CASSGRESKQYF.

This chain joins TRBV29-1 and TRBJ2-7, with 8 bases lining up with TRBD2. The CDR3 has 15 residues. Germline V gene sequence: CDR1 SQVTM, CDR2 ANQGSEA. J was trimmed by 7 bases and V by 3 bases; bases with no gene match: 14. CDR3 in DNA: TGCAGCGTTGAGCTCCCCACTAGCGGTCTAGAAGAGCAGTACTTC. Translating it yields CSVELPTSGLEEQYF.

The gene calls are TRBV24-1 and TRBJ2-1; maybe TRBD2 (5 bases). V was pared by 1 base and J by 1 base, with 7 bases between. Germline CDR1 and CDR2: KGHDR and SFDVKD. The CDR3 has 15 amino acids. The CDR3 coding sequence is TGTGCCACCAGTGATTTTAGGACTTCCTACAATGAGCAGTTCTTC. As protein: CATSDFRTSYNEQFF.

The chain has TRBV29-1 and TRBJ1-4, with 9 bases aligning to TRBD1. This CDR3 is 12 amino acids long. CDR1 SQVTM and CDR2 ANQGSEA come from the germline V gene. The V gene end was trimmed by 5 bases and the J gene end by 6 bases; junction bases not matched to a gene: 1. CDR3 sequence (DNA): TGCAGCGTTAGACAGGGGGATGAAAAACTGTTTTTT. Its translation is CSVRQGDEKLFF.

This clonotype has a count of ten or more. The rearrangement links TRBV10-3 to TRBJ2-2; D unresolved. The V and J ends lost 2 bases and 1 base respectively, with 8 bases between them. The CDR3 covers 15 residues. The germline gives CDR1 ENHRY, CDR2 SYGVKD. CDR3 sequence: CAISEQRLNTGELFF. In DNA form, the CDR3 reads TGTGCCATCAGTGAGCAAAGACTGAACACCGGGGAGCTGTTTTTT.

As to this clonotype: A clone one base away is much larger, so this may be a read error. This rearrangement joins TRBV6-4 to TRBJ2-2; D is unclear. In germline, CDR1 is MRHNA, CDR2 SNTAGT. The CDR3 covers 12 residues. Trimming left V 7 bases short and J 5 bases short, with 8 bases between. Here the CDR3 DNA reads TGTGCCAGCAATTACTCGACCGGGGAGCTGTTTTTT. Amino acids: CASNYSTGELFF.

The chain recombines TRBV2 with TRBJ1-1; 12 positions match TRBD1. Germline V gene sequence: CDR1 SNHLY, CDR2 FYNNEI. Unmatched junction bases numbered 11, after V lost 6 bases and J lost 0 bases. The CDR3 is made up of 18 amino acids. CDR3 in DNA: TGTGCCAGCAGCGATGCCGGGACAGGGGGCCTGATGAACACTGAAGCTTTCTTT. Amino acids: CASSDAGTGGLMNTEAFF. The whole variable domain, filled in from reference TRBV2 and TRBJ1-1, reads EPEVTQTPSHQVTQMGQEVILRCVPISNHLYFYWYRQILGQKVEFLVSFYNNEISEKSEIFDDQFSVERPDGSNFTLKIRSTKLEDSAMYFCASSDAGTGGLMNTEAFFGQGTRLTVV.

This chain joins TRBV29-1 and TRBJ2-7, with D hard to call. CDR1 is SQVTM and CDR2 is ANQGSEA in the germline V gene. Deletions cut 8 bases from V and 2 bases from J, with 19 bases between. The CDR3 is 14 residues long. CDR3 bases: TGCAGCAGTTACCATCGCACGGTTGCCTACGAGCAGTACTTC. Its translation: CSSYHRTVAYEQYF.

V is TRBV10-3 and J is TRBJ2-5; the match to TRBD2 covers 8 bases. With V trimmed by 7 bases and J by 6 bases, 7 bases remained unmatched. The germline CDR1 and CDR2 sequences are ENHRY and SYGVKD. The length of the CDR3 is 13 residues. CDR3 region: CAITGEREKTQYF. CDR3 coding DNA: TGTGCCATCACTGGGGAGCGGGAGAAGACCCAGTACTTC.

The chain couples TRBV5-1 to TRBJ2-7, with 7 bases matching TRBD1. The CDR3 contains 13 residues. The germline gives CDR1 SGHRS, CDR2 YFSETQ. Unmatched junction bases numbered 12, after V lost 5 bases and J lost 10 bases. CDR3 sequence (DNA): TGCGCCAGCAGGGTTGACAGGGACAACGGTCAGTACTTC. Translated: CASRVDRDNGQYF.

V and J are TRBV10-1 and TRBJ2-5; perhaps TRBD1 as D (6 bases). CDR3 length: 18 amino acids. Trimming removed 4 bases at V and 8 bases at J, with 29 bases between. The germline gives CDR1 WNHNN, CDR2 SYGVQD (reference sequence). CDR3 in DNA: TGCGCCAGCAGTGCACCTAGCAGCTTAATGGAACAGGGAGAAACCCAGTACTTC. The encoded protein is CASSAPSSLMEQGETQYF.

This clonotype came up many times. This sequence joins TRBV24-1 and TRBJ2-3; TRBD2 might be the D (6 bases). CDR1 and CDR2 (germline): KGHDR, SFDVKD. This CDR3 is built from 13 residues. V was pared by 4 bases and J by 3 bases, with 7 bases between. The CDR3 here is CATSEGGTDTQYF. The DNA of the CDR3 is TGTGCCACCAGTGAGGGGGGTACAGATACGCAGTATTTT.